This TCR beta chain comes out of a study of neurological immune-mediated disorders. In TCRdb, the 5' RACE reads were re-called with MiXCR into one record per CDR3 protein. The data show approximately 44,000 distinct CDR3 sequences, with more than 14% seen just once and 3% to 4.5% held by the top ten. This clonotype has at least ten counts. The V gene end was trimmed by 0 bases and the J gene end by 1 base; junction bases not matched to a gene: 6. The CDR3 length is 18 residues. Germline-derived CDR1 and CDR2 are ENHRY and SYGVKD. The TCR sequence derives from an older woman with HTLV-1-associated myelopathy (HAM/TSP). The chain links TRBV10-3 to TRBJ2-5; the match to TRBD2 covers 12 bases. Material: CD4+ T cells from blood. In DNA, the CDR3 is TGTGCCATCAGTGAGTCGAGCGCGACTAGCGGGGGCCAAGAGACCCAGTACTTC. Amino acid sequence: CAISESSATSGGQETQYF.